The 2 T cell receptor beta chains below all came from one sample that was sequenced in a study of siplizumab effects on memory and regulatory T cells. Sequenced by immunoSEQ multiplex PCR; TCRdb stores in-frame clones only, minus some. The table includes about 63,000 clones, roughly 85% detected once. Sequencing was performed on memory CD4+ T cells sorted from blood. Receptors originate from a human donor in good health.

The rearrangement uses TRBV28 and TRBJ2-7; TRBD2 agrees at 10 bases. With 3 bases clipped from V and 5 bases from J, the junction kept 16 bases outside the gene matches. CDR3 length: 18 residues. Germline CDR1 and CDR2: MDHEN and SYDVKM. As DNA, the CDR3 is TGTGCCAGCAGTTTCCCCAGCGGGAGGGCGATAGGTAGTCACGAGCAGTACTTC. This gives the protein CASSFPSGRAIGSHEQYF.

The chain combines TRBV5-1 with TRBJ2-1; TRBD1 matches 12 bases. The germline V gene encodes CDR1 SGHRS and CDR2 YFSETQ. With V trimmed by 5 bases and J by 8 bases, 8 bases remained unmatched. The CDR3 is 15 amino acids. CDR3 coding DNA: TGCGCCAGCAGTTACACGGGACAGGGGGCCCATGAGCAGTTCTTC. As protein: CASSYTGQGAHEQFF.